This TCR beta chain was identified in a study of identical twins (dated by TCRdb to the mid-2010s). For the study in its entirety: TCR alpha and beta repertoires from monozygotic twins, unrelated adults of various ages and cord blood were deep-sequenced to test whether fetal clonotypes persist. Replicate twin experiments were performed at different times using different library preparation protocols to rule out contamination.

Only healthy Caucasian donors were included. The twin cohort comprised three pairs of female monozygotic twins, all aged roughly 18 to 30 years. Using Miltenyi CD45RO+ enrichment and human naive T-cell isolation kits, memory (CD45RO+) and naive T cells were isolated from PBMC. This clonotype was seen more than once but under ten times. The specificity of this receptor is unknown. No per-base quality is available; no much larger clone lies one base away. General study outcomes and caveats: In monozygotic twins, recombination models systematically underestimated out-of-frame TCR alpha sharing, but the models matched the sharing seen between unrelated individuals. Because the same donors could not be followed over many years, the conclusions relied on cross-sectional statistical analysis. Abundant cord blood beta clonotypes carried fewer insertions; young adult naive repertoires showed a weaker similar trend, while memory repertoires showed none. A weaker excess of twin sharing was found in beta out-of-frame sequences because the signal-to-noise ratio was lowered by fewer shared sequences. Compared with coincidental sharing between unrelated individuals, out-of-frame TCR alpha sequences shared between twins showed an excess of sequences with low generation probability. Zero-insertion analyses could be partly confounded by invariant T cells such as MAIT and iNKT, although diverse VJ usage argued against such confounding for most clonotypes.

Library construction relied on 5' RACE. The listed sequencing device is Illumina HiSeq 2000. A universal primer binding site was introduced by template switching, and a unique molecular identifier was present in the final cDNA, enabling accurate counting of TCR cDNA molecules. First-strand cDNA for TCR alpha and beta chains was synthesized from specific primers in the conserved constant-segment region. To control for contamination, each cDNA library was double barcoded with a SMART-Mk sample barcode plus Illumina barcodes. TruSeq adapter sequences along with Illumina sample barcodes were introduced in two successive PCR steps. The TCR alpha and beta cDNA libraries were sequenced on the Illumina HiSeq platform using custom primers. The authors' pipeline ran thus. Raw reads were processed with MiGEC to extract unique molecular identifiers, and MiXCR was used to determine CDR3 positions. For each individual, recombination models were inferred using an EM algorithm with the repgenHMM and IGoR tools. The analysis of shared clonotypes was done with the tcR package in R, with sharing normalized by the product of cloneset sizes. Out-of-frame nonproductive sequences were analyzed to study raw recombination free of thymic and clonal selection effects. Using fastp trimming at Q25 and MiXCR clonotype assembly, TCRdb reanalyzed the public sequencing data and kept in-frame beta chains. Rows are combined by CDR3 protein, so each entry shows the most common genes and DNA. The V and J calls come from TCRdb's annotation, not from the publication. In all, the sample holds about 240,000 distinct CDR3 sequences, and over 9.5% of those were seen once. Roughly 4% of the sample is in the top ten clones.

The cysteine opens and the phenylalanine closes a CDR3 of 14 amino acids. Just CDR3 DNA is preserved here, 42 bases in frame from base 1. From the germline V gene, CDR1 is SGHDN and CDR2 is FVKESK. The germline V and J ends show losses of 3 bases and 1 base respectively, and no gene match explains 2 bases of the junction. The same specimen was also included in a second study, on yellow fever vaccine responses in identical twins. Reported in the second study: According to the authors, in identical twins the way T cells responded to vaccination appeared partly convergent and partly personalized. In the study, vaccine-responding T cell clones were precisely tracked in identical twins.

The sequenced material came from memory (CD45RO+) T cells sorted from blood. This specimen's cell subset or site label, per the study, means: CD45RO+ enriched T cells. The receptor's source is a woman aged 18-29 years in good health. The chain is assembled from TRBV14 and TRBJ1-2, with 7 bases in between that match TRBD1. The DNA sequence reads TGTGCCAGCAGCCAGGGACAGAGTAACTATGGCTACACCTTC. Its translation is CASSQGQSNYGYTF.